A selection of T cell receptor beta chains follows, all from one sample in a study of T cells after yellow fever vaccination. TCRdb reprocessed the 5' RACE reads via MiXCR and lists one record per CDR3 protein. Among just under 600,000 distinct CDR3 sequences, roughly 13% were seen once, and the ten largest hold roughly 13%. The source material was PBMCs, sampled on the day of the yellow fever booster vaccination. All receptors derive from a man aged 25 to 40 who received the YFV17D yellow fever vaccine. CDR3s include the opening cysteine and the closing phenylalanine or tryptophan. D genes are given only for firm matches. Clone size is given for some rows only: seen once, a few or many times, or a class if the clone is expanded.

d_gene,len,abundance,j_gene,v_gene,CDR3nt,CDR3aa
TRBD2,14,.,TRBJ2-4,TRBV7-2,TGTGCCAGCAGCTTTGAGGCTAGCGGGGACATTCAGTACTTC,CASSFEASGDIQYF
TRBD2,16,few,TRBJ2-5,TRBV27,TGTGCCAGCAGAGCCGGGACTAGCGGGATCCTGGAGACCCAGTACTTC,CASRAGTSGILETQYF
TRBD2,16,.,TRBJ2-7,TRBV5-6,TGTGCCAGCAGCTTGGTCGCTGCGGGAGGGTACTACGAGCAGTACTTC,CASSLVAAGGYYEQYF
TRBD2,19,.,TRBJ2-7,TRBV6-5,TGTGCCAGCAGTTACTCGATGAACCGGCTAGCGGGAGGGCCCAACGAGCAGTACTTC,CASSYSMNRLAGGPNEQYF
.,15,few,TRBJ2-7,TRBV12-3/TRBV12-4,TGTGCCAGCAGTTTAGGGGACTTACCCTCCTACGAGCAGTACTTC,CASSLGDLPSYEQYF
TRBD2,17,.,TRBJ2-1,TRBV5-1,TGCGCCAGCAGCTCTGGACTAGCGGGGAGCGAGTACAATGAGCAGTTCTTC,CASSSGLAGSEYNEQFF
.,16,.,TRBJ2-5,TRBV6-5,TGTGCCAGCAGTTACTCGGCACTCGGAGGGGATGAGACCCAGTACTTC,CASSYSALGGDETQYF
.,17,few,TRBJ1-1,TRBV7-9,TGTGCCAGCAGCCACACCCAAGGCAGGCGGGTGGAGACTGAAGCTTTCTTT,CASSHTQGRRVETEAFF
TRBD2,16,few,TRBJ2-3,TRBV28,TGTGCCAGCAGTCCCACCGGGACTAGCGGGTGGGGGACGCAGTATTTT,CASSPTGTSGWGTQYF
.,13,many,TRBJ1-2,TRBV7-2,TGTGCCAGCAGCGAAGGACGGATATATGGCTACACCTTC,CASSEGRIYGYTF
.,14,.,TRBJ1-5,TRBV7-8,TGTGCCAGCAGCTCTAATACGGCCAATCAGCCCCAGCATTTT,CASSSNTANQPQHF
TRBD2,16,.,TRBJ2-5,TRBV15,TGTGCCACCAGCAAGGGACTAGCGGGTTTACAAGAGACCCAGTACTTC,CATSKGLAGLQETQYF
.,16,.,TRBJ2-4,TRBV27,TGTGCCAGCAGTGCGAGACAGGTCCTAGCCAAAAACATTCAGTACTTC,CASSARQVLAKNIQYF
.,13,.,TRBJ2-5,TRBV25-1,TGTGCCAGCAATCGAGGAGACGGAGAGACCCAGTACTTC,CASNRGDGETQYF
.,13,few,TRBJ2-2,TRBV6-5,TGTGCCAGCAGTTACTCGCGGGCCGGGGAGCTGTTTTTT,CASSYSRAGELFF
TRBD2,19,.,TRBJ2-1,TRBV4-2,TGTGCCAGCAGCAGCGGACTAGCGGGGGGGTTCGGCGGCTACAATGAGCAGTTCTTC,CASSSGLAGGFGGYNEQFF
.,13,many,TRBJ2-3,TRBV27,TGTGCCAGCTGGGGGGGGCGCACAGATACGCAGTATTTT,CASWGGRTDTQYF
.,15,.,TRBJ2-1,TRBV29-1,TGCAGCGTTGGGGACCGCTTTATTTTTTACAATGAGCAGTTCTTC,CSVGDRFIFYNEQFF
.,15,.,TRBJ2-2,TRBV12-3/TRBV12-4,TGTGCCAGCAGCCCGGCGCAGAATGTTGGCGGGGAGCTGTTTTTT,CASSPAQNVGGELFF
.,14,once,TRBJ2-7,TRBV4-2,TGTGCCAGCAGCCAAGATGGTGGAGAACGGAGGCAGTACTTC,CASSQDGGERRQYF
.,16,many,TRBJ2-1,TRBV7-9,TGTGCCACCCCAAAAGCGGGTTTAAGCTCCTACAATGAGCAGTTCTTC,CATPKAGLSSYNEQFF
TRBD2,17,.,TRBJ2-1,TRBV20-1,TGCAGTGCCCCCCCCGGGACTAGCGGGAGCTCCTACAATGAGCAGTTCTTC,CSAPPGTSGSSYNEQFF
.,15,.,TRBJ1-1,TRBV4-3,TGCGCCAGCAGCCAAGAAAGGAGTCTCAACACTGAAGCTTTCTTT,CASSQERSLNTEAFF
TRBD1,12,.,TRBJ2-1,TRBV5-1,TGCGCCAGCTATGGGACAGGAGGTGAGCAGTTCTTC,CASYGTGGEQFF
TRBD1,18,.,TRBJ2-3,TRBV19,TGTGCCAGTAGTATATCACGACAGGGCATAGGTGGCACAGATACGCAGTATTTT,CASSISRQGIGGTDTQYF
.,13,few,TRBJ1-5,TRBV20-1,TGCAGTGCTAGAGGGGGGGCCCGACAGCCCCAGCATTTT,CSARGGARQPQHF
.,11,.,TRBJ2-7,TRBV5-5,TGTGCCAGCAGCACCGACACAAAGCAGTACTTC,CASSTDTKQYF
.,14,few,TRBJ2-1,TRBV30,TGTGCCGAGGGCCGGACGTCGTCCTACAATGAGCAGTTCTTC,CAEGRTSSYNEQFF
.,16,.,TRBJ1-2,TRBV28,TGTGCCAGCAGTTCACGGGATCAGACTTTAACTATGGGCTACACCTTC,CASSSRDQTLTMGYTF
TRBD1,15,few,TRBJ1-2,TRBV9,TGTGCCAGCAGCGTCAGACAGGGACTTAACTATGGCTACACCTTC,CASSVRQGLNYGYTF
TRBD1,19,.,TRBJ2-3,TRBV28,TGTGCCAGCAGTTTCGATCCAAATTGGGACAGGGGGGCCACAGATACGCAGTATTTT,CASSFDPNWDRGATDTQYF
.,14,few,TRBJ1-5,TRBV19,TGTGCCAGTAGAAATGCGGAGATCAATCAGCCCCAGCATTTT,CASRNAEINQPQHF
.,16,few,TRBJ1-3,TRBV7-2,TGTGCCAGCAGTTCCAGGCGGGAATACTCTGGAAACACCATATATTTT,CASSSRREYSGNTIYF
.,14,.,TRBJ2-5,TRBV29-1,TGCAGCCTAAGGAGCGGGCCTACTAGGGAGACCCAGTACTTC,CSLRSGPTRETQYF
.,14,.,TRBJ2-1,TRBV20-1,TGCAGTGCTAGAGAGCCGGGGCGATGGAATGAGCAGTTCTTC,CSAREPGRWNEQFF
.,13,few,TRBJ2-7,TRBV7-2,TGTGCCAGCAGCTTAGCCGGGTACTACGAGCAGTACTTC,CASSLAGYYEQYF
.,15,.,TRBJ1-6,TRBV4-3,TGCGCCAGCAGCCAAGTTGGACAGTCCGCCTCACCCCTCCACTTT,CASSQVGQSASPLHF
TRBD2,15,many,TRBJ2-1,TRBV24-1,TGTGCCACAAGCGCAAGGACTAGCGGGACTAATGAGCAGTTCTTC,CATSARTSGTNEQFF
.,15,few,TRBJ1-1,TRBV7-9,TGTGCCAGCAGCTTTAATGACCATTCGAACACTGAAGCTTTCTTT,CASSFNDHSNTEAFF
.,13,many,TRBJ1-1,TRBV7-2,TGTGCCAGCTCGGGGGGCCTGAACACTGAAGCTTTCTTT,CASSGGLNTEAFF
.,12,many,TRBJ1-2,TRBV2,TGTGCCAGCAGGGACCCACAGAGGGGCTACACCTTC,CASRDPQRGYTF
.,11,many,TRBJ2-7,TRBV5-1,TGCGCCAGCAGCTACGGACTCGAGCAGTACTTC,CASSYGLEQYF
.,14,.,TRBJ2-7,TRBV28,TGTGCCAGCAGTTTAAAACAGGGTTACTACGAGCAGTACTTC,CASSLKQGYYEQYF
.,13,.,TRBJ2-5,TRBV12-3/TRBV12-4,TGTGCCAGCAGTTTATCAGGGTGGGAGACCCAGTACTTC,CASSLSGWETQYF
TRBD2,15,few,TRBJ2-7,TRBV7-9,TGTGCCAGCAGCTTAGTCAGCGGGAGGGCAGACGAGCAGTACTTC,CASSLVSGRADEQYF
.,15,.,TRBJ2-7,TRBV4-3,TGCGCCAGCAGCCAAGAAACGGGCCGACGCGGCGAGCAGTACTTC,CASSQETGRRGEQYF
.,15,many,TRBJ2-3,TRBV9,TGTGCCAGCAGCGTAGTTGGGATCCTGACGGATACGCAGTATTTT,CASSVVGILTDTQYF
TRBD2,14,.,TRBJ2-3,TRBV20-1,TGCAGTGCTAGCCCTAGCGGGACTCCAGATACGCAGTATTTT,CSASPSGTPDTQYF
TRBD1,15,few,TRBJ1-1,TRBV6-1,TGTGCCAGCAGTGAAAGGGGGACAGGGGTCACTGAAGCTTTCTTT,CASSERGTGVTEAFF
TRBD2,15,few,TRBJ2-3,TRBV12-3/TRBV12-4,TGTGCCAGCAGTATGACTAGCGGGATAGCAGATACGCAGTATTTT,CASSMTSGIADTQYF
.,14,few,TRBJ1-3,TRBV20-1,TGCAGTGCTTATGACACCAGCTCTGGAAACACCATATATTTT,CSAYDTSSGNTIYF
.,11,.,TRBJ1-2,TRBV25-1,TGTGCCAGCAGTGAATCCAAAGCATACACCTTC,CASSESKAYTF
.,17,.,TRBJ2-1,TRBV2,TGTACCATCTGCCAAGGACTTTCCCCTAGCTCCTACAATGAGCAGTTCTTC,CTICQGLSPSSYNEQFF
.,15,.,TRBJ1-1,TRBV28,TGTGCCAGCAGTTACCTAACAGGGTCAGAGGCTGAAGCTTTCTTT,CASSYLTGSEAEAFF